This T cell receptor beta chain appears in the sequencing data of a study of T cell responses to AZD1222 COVID-19 vaccine. Study outcomes and limitations: Vaccination with two AZD1222 doses was followed by a rise in Spike-specific TCR breadth and depth. CD4 TCRs linked to vaccination spanned spike, dominating at 160-218 and 743-854. Clonal diversity was possibly underestimated, and the donors were mostly white British, with more females.

Generated by immunoSEQ multiplex PCR, the TCRdb table keeps only in-frame clones and is missing some. This table has 150,000 to 190,000 clones, approximately 91% appearing once. V gave up 4 bases and J gave up 5 bases; unmatched junction bases: 22. The CDR3 is 20 residues long. Per the germline V gene, CDR1 is SNHLY and CDR2 is FYNNEI. Remarks on this clone: Its antigen is still unknown.

This rearrangement joins TRBV2 to TRBJ2-5; 10 bases line up with TRBD2. This receptor was taken from an adult who had recovered from COVID-19. The sample was peripheral blood, taken after recovery from COVID-19. The CDR3 nucleotides read TGTGCCAGCAGTGTAATTGGTAGCGGGGGGCCCTACCAATGGCGGGAGACCCAGTACTTC. Its protein is CASSVIGSGGPYQWRETQYF.